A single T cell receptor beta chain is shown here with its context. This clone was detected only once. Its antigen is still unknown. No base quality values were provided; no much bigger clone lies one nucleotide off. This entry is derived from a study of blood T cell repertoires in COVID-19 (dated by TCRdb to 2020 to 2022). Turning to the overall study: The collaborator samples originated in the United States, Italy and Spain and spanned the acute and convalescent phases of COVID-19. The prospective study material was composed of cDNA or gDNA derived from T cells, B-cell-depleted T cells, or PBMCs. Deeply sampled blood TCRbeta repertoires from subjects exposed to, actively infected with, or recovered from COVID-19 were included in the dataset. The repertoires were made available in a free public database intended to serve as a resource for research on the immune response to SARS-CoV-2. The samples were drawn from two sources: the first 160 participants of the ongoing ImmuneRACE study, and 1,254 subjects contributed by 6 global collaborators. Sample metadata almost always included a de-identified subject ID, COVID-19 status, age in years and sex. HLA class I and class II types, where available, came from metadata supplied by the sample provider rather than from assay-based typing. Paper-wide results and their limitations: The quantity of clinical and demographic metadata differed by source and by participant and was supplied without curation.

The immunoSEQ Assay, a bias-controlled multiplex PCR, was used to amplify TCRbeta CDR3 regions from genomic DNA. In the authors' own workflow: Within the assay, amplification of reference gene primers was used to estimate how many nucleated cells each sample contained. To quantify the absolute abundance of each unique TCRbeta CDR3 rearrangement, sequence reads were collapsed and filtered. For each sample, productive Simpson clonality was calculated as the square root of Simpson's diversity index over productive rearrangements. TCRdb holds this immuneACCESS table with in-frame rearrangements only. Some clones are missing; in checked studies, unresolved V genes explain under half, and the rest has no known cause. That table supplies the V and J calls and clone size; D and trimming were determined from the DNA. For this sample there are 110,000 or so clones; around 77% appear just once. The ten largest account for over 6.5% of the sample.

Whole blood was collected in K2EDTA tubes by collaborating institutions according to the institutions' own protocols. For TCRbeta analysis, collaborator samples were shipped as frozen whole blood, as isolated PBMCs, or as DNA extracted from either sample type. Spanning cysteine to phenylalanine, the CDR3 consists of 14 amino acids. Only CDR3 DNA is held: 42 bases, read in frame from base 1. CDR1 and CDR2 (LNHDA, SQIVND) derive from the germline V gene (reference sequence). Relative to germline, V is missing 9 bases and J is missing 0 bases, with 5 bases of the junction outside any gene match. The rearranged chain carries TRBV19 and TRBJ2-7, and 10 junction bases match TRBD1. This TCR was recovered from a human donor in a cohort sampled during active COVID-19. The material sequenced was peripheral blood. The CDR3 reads CASSWTGGSYEQYF. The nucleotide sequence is TGTGCCAGCAGTTGGACAGGGGGCTCCTACGAGCAGTACTTC.